These T cell receptor beta chains were read from a single sample in a study of blood T cell repertoires in COVID-19. Profiled with immunoSEQ multiplex PCR; TCRdb holds only in-frame clones, not every one. Of under 45,000 clones in the sample, around nine tenths are singletons; the top ten hold roughly 4.2%. The sample comprised peripheral blood. Receptors originate from a man aged 35-49 years with COVID-19, enrolled during active disease. Both conserved end residues are part of each CDR3. The D gene is left open where the match is weak. A clone size is listed for some rows: how often the clone was seen (once, few, many), or a class if it is expanded.

CDR3 protein	CDR3 DNA	V gene	J gene	D gene	clone size
CASSPRLAGTGELFF	TGTGCCAGCAGCCCCCGACTAGCGGGGACCGGGGAGCTGTTTTTT	TRBV14	TRBJ2-2	TRBD2	.
CASSLAPSGGNGELFF	TGTGCCAGCAGCTTAGCACCTAGCGGGGGGAACGGGGAGCTGTTTTTT	TRBV7-2	TRBJ2-2	TRBD2	few
CASSLILGNSPLHF	TGTGCCAGCAGTTTAATTCTGGGCAATTCACCCCTCCACTTT	TRBV28	TRBJ1-6	.	few
CATSTGGKNIQYF	TGTGCCACCTCAACAGGGGGTAAAAACATTCAGTACTTC	TRBV7-2	TRBJ2-4	TRBD1	.
CASSPPRAGGPPDTQYF	TGTGCCAGCTCACCACCTCGGGCGGGGGGGCCGCCAGATACGCAGTATTTT	TRBV18	TRBJ2-3	TRBD2	few
CASRYLLAGDTGELFF	TGTGCCAGCAGGTACCTCCTAGCGGGAGACACCGGGGAGCTGTTTTTT	TRBV5-7	TRBJ2-2	TRBD2	.
CAWTGGGKTQYF	TGTGCCTGGACGGGAGGGGGTAAGACCCAGTACTTC	TRBV30	TRBJ2-5	TRBD2	.
CASSLNSPNTGELFF	TGTGCCAGCAGTTTGAACAGTCCGAACACCGGGGAGCTGTTTTTT	TRBV28	TRBJ2-2	.	.
CASSVEWGAGNTIYF	TGTGCCAGCAGCGTAGAATGGGGAGCGGGAAACACCATATATTTT	TRBV9	TRBJ1-3	.	.
CASSAGGASGQETQYF	TGTGCCAGCAGCGCCGGAGGGGCTAGCGGTCAAGAGACCCAGTACTTC	TRBV9	TRBJ2-5	TRBD2	.
CASSLEGVSSYNEQFF	TGTGCCAGCAGCCTTGAGGGAGTGAGCTCCTACAATGAGCAGTTCTTC	TRBV28	TRBJ2-1	.	.
CASSSGQGGYEQYF	TGTGCCAGTAGTAGCGGACAGGGGGGCTACGAGCAGTACTTC	TRBV19	TRBJ2-7	TRBD1	.
CAWRPTYAYGYTF	TGTGCCTGGAGGCCGACATACGCCTATGGCTACACCTTC	TRBV30	TRBJ1-2	.	.
CASSLELAGVEQFF	TGTGCCAGCAGCTTGGAGCTAGCGGGGGTTGAGCAGTTCTTC	TRBV5-4	TRBJ2-1	TRBD2	.
CASSPPGQGATGELFF	TGTGCCAGCTCACCACCGGGCCAGGGGGCCACCGGGGAGCTGTTTTTT	TRBV18	TRBJ2-2	TRBD1	.
CASSVEAGLQGTQYF	TGTGCCAGCAGCGTAGAGGCCGGCTTACAGGGGACCCAGTACTTC	TRBV9	TRBJ2-5	.	.
CASSRGQGAKETQYF	TGTGCCAGCAGCCGGGGACAGGGGGCGAAAGAGACCCAGTACTTC	TRBV7-2	TRBJ2-5	TRBD1	.
CASSRSGGGNQPQHF	TGCGCCAGCAGTCGATCCGGGGGAGGCAATCAGCCCCAGCATTTT	TRBV5-1	TRBJ1-5	.	.
CASSLGTAQETQYF	TGCGCCAGCAGCTTGGGGACAGCCCAAGAGACCCAGTACTTC	TRBV5-1	TRBJ2-5	.	.
CASSTRQGEVNTEAFF	TGTGCCAGCAGCACCCGACAGGGGGAAGTGAACACTGAAGCTTTCTTT	TRBV3-1/TRBV3-2	TRBJ1-1	TRBD1	.
CAIRAGGTGELFF	TGTGCCATCAGGGCCGGGGGGACCGGGGAGCTGTTTTTT	TRBV10-3	TRBJ2-2	TRBD2	.
CAWNRPVQLGDRGRNTEAFF	TGTGCCTGGAACCGACCGGTCCAATTGGGTGACAGGGGGCGGAACACTGAAGCTTTCTTT	TRBV30	TRBJ1-1	TRBD1	.
CASVYRVSAVTEAFF	TGTGCCAGCGTGTACCGGGTTTCGGCCGTCACTGAAGCTTTCTTT	TRBV7-8	TRBJ1-1	.	once
CASTSHTSSGNTIYF	TGTGCCAGCACGTCCCATACTAGCTCTGGAAACACCATATATTTT	TRBV25-1	TRBJ1-3	.	.
CSVEKGSNYGYTF	TGCAGCGTTGAAAAGGGGTCTAACTATGGCTACACCTTC	TRBV29-1	TRBJ1-2	.	.
CAWWTAIYGYTF	TGTGCCTGGTGGACAGCTATCTATGGCTACACCTTC	TRBV30	TRBJ1-2	.	.
CASSLTWYDNFYGYTF	TGTGCCAGCAGTTTAACCTGGTACGACAACTTCTATGGCTACACCTTC	TRBV27	TRBJ1-2	.	.
CASSQGTRVVNEQFF	TGCGCCAGCAGCCAGGGGACTAGAGTTGTCAATGAGCAGTTCTTC	TRBV4-1	TRBJ2-1	TRBD2	.
CASSLGTGQNSPLHF	TGTGCCAGCAGCTTAGGGACGGGACAAAATTCACCCCTCCACTTT	TRBV7-9	TRBJ1-6	.	.
CASSLGQGFDEQYF	TGCGCCAGCAGCTTGGGACAGGGGTTTGACGAGCAGTACTTC	TRBV5-1	TRBJ2-7	TRBD1	once
CASSNLPSLVAGGTTDTQYF	TGTGCCAGTAGTAATCTGCCGTCCTTGGTAGCGGGAGGAACCACAGATACGCAGTATTTT	TRBV19	TRBJ2-3	TRBD2	.
CASSVTGGVNQPQHF	TGTGCCAGCAGCGTAACAGGGGGCGTAAATCAGCCCCAGCATTTT	TRBV9	TRBJ1-5	TRBD1	.